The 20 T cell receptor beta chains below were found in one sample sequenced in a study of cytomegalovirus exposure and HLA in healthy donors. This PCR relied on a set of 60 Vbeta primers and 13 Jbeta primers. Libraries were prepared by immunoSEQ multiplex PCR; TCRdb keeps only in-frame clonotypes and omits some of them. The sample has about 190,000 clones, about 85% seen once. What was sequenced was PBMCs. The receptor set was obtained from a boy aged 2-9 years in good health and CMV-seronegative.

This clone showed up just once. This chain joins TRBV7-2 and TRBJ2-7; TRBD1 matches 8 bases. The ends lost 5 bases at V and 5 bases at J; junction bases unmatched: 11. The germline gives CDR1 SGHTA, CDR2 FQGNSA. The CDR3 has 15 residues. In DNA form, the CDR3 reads TGTGCCAGCAGCCACAGTGGACAGGGTATCGACGAGCAGTACTTC. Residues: CASSHSGQGIDEQYF.

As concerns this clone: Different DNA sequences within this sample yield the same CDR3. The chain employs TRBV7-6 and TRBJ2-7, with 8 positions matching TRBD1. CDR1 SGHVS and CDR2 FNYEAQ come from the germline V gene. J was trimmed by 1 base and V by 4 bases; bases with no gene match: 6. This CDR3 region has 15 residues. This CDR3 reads CASSSTGEISYEQYF. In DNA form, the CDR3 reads TGTGCCAGCAGCTCGACAGGGGAAATTTCCTACGAGCAGTACTTC.

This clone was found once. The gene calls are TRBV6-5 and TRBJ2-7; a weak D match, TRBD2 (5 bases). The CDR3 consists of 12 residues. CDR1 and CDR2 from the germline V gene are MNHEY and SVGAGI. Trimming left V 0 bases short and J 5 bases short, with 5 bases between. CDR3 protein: CASSYSADEQYV. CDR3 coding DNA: TGTGCCAGCAGTTACTCAGCGGACGAGCAGTACGTC.

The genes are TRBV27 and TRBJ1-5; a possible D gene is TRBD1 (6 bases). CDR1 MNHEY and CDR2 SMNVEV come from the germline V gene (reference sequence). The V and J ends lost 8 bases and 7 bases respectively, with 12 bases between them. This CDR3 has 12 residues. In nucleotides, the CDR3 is TGTGCCAGCGCAGGGGCCGGGCAGCCCCAGCATTTT. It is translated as CASAGAGQPQHF.

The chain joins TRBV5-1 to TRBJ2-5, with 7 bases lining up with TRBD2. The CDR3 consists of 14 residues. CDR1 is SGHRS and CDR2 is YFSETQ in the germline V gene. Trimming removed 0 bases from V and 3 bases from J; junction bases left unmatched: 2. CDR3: CASSLVTSEETQYF. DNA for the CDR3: TGCGCCAGCAGCTTGGTTACTAGCGAAGAGACCCAGTACTTC.

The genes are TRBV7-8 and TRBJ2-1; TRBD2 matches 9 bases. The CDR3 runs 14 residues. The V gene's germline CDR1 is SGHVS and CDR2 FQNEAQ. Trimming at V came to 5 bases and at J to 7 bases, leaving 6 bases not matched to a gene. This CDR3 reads CASSMRGGMNEQFF. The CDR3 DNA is TGTGCCAGCAGCATGCGGGGGGGTATGAATGAGCAGTTCTTC.

DNA for the CDR3: TGTGCCAGCAGTTACCGAACAGGGGATGATAACGAGCAGTACTTC. Translation gives CASSYRTGDDNEQYF. This chain joins TRBV28 and TRBJ2-7, with 7 bases that match TRBD1. Germline trimming cut 4 bases from V and 5 bases from J; bases unmatched to any gene: 11. Germline V lookup: CDR1 MDHEN, CDR2 SYDVKM. The CDR3 is 15 residues long.

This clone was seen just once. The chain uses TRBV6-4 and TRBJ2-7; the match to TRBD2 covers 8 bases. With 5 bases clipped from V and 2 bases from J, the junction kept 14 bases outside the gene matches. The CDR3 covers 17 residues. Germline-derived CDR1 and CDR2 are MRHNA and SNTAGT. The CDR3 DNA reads TGTGCCAGCAGTCCTGCCCCCCGAGCGGGGGTCACCTACGAGCAGTACGTC. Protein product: CASSPAPRAGVTYEQYV.

The CDR3 sequence is CASISEQGRTEAFF. The CDR3 coding sequence is TGTGCCAGTATTTCGGAACAGGGACGAACTGAAGCTTTCTTT. The rearrangement uses TRBV19 and TRBJ1-1, with a weak D call TRBD1 (6 bases). The CDR3 has 14 amino acids. The V end lost 7 bases, the J end lost 5 bases, and 17 bases lay between the germline ends. The germline V gene has CDR1 LNHDA and CDR2 SQIVND (reference sequence). The full variable domain, completed using reference TRBV19 and TRBJ1-1, is DGGITQSPKYLFRKEGQNVTLSCEQNLNHDAMYWYRQDPGQGLRLIYYSQIVNDFQKGDIAEGYSVSREKKESFPLTVTSAQKNPTAFYLCASISEQGRTEAFFGQGTRLTVV.

CDR3 region: CSTPGTIGYTF. The CDR3 DNA sequence: TGCAGTACCCCCGGGACAATCGGCTACACCTTC. The rearrangement links TRBV20-1 to TRBJ1-2, with a possible D match to TRBD1 (6 bases). The CDR3 totals 11 residues. Trimming stripped 8 bases from V and 8 bases from J, with 15 bases between. CDR1 is DFQATT and CDR2 is SNEGSKA in the germline V gene (reference sequence).

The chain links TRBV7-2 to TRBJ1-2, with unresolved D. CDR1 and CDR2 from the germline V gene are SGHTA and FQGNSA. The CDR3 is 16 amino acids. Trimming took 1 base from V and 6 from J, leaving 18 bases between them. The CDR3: CASSLDYGSKVDGYTF. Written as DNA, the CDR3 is TGTGCCAGCAGCTTAGATTACGGGAGCAAAGTGGATGGCTACACCTTC.

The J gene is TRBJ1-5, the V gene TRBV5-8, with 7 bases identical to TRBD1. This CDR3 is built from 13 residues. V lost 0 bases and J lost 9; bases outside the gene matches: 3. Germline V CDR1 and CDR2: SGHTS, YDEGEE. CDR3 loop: CASSLDQGGPQHF. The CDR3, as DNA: TGTGCCAGCAGCTTGGATCAGGGGGGGCCCCAGCATTTT.

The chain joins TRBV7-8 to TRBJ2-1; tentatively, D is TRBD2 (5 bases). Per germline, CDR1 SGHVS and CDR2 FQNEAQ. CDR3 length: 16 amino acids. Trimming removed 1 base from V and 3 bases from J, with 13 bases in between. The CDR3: CASSLGVRGGYNEQFF. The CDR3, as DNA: TGTGCCAGCAGCTTAGGGGTGCGAGGAGGCTACAATGAGCAGTTCTTC. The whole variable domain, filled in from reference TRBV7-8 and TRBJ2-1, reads GAGVSQSPRYKVAKRGQDVALRCDPISGHVSLFWYQQALGQGPEFLTYFQNEAQLDKSGLPSDRFFAERPEGSVSTLKIQRTQQEDSAVYLCASSLGVRGGYNEQFFGPGTRLTVL.

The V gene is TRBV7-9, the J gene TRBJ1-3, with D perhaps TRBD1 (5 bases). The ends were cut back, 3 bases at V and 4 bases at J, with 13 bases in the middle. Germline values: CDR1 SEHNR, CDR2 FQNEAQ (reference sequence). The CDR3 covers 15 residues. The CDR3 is CASSFSQGKGNTIYF. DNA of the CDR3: TGTGCCAGCAGCTTTTCGCAGGGAAAGGGAAACACCATATATTTT. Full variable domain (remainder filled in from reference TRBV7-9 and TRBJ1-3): DTGVSQNPRHKITKRGQNVTFRCDPISEHNRLYWYRQTLGQGPEFLTYFQNEAQLEKSRLLSDRFSAERPKGSFSTLEIQRTEQGDSAMYLCASSFSQGKGNTIYFGEGSWLTVV.

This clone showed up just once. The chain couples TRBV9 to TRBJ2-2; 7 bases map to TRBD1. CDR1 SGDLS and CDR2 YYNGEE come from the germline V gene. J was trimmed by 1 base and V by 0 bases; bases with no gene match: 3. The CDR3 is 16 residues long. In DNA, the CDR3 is TGTGCCAGCAGCGTAGAGAGGGACAGGAACACCGGGGAGCTGTTTTTT. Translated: CASSVERDRNTGELFF.

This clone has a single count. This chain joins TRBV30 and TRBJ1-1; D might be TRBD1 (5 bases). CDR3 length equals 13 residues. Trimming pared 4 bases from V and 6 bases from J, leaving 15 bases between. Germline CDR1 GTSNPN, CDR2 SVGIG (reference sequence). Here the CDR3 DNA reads TGTGCCTGGATGGGATCAGGGAAGTCTGAAGCTTTCTTT. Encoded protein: CAWMGSGKSEAFF.

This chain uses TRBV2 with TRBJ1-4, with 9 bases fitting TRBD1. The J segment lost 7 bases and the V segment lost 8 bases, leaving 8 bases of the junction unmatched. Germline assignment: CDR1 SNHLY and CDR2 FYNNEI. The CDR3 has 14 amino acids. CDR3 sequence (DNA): TGTGCCAGCCACAGACAGGGGGTTAGTGAAAAACTGTTTTTT. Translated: CASHRQGVSEKLFF.

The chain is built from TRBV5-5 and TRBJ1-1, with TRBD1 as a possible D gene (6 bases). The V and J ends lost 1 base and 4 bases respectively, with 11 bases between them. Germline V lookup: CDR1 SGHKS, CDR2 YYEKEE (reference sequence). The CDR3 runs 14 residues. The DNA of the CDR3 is TGTGCCAGCAGCTTGTTAACAGGGTTCACTGAAGCTTTCTTT. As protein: CASSLLTGFTEAFF.

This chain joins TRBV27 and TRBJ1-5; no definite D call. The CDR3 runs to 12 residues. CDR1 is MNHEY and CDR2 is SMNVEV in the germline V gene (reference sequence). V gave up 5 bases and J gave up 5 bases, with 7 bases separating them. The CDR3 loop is CASSLRHQPQHF. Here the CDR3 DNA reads TGTGCCAGCAGTCTACGCCATCAGCCCCAGCATTTT.

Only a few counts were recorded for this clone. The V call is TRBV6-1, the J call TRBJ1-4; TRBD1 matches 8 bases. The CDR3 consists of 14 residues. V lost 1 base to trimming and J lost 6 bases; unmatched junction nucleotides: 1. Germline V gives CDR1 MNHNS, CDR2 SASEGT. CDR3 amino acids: CASSEGTGHEKLFF. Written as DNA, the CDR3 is TGTGCCAGCAGTGAAGGGACAGGGCATGAAAAACTGTTTTTT.